This T cell receptor (beta chain) was identified during a study of shared clonotypes between healthy human individuals. Germline V gene sequence: CDR1 SEHNR, CDR2 FQNEAQ (reference sequence). The CDR3 contains 15 residues. Trimming cost V 1 base and J 4 bases; bases outside gene matches: 3. The assay was immunoSEQ multiplex PCR, and TCRdb's table has in-frame clones only and misses some. The table has over a million clones, about 75% seen once; the top ten hold 1.4% to 1.5%. Sequencing was performed on memory CD4+ T cells sorted from blood. As for subset: CD45RA-negative fraction. This TCR was recovered from a man younger than 35 in good health. The rearrangement links TRBV7-9 to TRBJ2-3, with 9 bases matching TRBD1. This CDR3 reads CASSLGGQGADTQYF. CDR3 sequence (DNA): TGTGCCAGCAGCTTAGGGGGACAGGGAGCAGATACGCAGTATTTT.